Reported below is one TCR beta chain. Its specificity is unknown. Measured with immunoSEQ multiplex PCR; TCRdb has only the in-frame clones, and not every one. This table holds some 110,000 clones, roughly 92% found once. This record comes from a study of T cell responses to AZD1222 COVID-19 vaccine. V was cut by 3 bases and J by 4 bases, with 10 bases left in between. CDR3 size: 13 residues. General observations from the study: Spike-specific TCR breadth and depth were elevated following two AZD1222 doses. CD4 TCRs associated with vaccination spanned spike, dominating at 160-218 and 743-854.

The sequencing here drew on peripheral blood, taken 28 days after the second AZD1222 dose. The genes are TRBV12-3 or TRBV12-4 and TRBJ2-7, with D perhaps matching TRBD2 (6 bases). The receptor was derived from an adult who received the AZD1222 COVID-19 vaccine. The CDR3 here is CASSLGGSYEQYF. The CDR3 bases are TGTGCCAGCAGTTTGGGGGGTTCATACGAGCAGTACTTC.